The present TCR beta chain was sequenced within a study of blood T cell repertoires in COVID-19. Libraries were prepared by immunoSEQ multiplex PCR; TCRdb keeps only in-frame clonotypes and omits some of them. The data contain about 170,000 clones, roughly 80% of them singletons. Sequencing was carried out using PBMCs or T cells enriched from blood (not recorded which). The receptor comes from a man aged 45-65 years who had recovered from COVID-19.

CDR3 sequence: CASSSQQSSYEQYF. The CDR3 bases are TGTGCCAGCAGCTCTCAACAGAGTTCCTACGAGCAGTACTTC. This chain uses TRBV7-9 with TRBJ2-7; D ambiguous. Trimming removed 4 bases from V and 1 base from J, with 11 bases in between. Per the germline V gene, CDR1 is SEHNR and CDR2 is FQNEAQ (reference sequence). This CDR3 spans 14 amino acids.